A selection of T cell receptor beta chains follows, all from one sample in a study of T cells in localized non-small cell lung cancer. Sequencing used immunoSEQ multiplex PCR; TCRdb keeps in-frame clones, though not all of them. Of around 64,000 clones in the sample, roughly nine tenths were seen once. This material consisted of peripheral blood, taken before any cancer treatment. Every receptor here comes from a man aged 35-69 years with stage I lung adenocarcinoma. CDR3s include the opening cysteine and the closing phenylalanine or tryptophan. Not every row has a clone size; where given, it reads once, few, many or a size class.

>NA|TRBV28|TRBJ2-5
CASSLLAGGEETQYF
>NA|TRBV6-5|TRBJ2-4
CASSTSAASGNIQYF
>NA|TRBV9|TRBJ1-2
CASSDRQGLYGYTF
>NA|TRBV25-1|TRBJ1-6
CASRPANSPLHF
>NA|TRBV6-5|TRBJ2-1
CASSVDRISNEQFF
>NA|TRBV9|TRBJ2-1
CASSVAAGNYNEQFF
>NA|TRBV7-9|TRBJ1-4
CASSLDSEKLFF
>NA|TRBV7-8|TRBJ2-7
CASSGGRTYEQYF
>NA|TRBV6-5|TRBJ1-1
CASSQGVVTEAFF
>once|TRBV15|TRBJ1-1
CATSRVQIGPTEAFF
>few|TRBV29-1|TRBJ2-3
CSVTSGGTSTDTQYF
>once|TRBV5-4|TRBJ1-2
CASSLGQGAGYTF
>NA|TRBV7-3|TRBJ2-1
CASSLVPAANEQFF
>NA|TRBV5-6|TRBJ1-5
CASSPGGFGNQPQHF
>NA|TRBV15|TRBJ2-5
CATSRVLGQGETQYF
>NA|TRBV25-1|TRBJ1-2
CASSAAVYGYTF
>NA|TRBV30|TRBJ2-5
CAWRVRQKYQETQYF
>NA|TRBV10-3|TRBJ2-2
CAIRTGGEDTGELFF
>many|TRBV18|TRBJ1-1
CASSPSTGNTEAFF
>NA|TRBV15|TRBJ2-1
CATSREGGDYNEQFF
>NA|TRBV5-1|TRBJ1-4
CASSPWGTGRNEKLFF
>medium-sized|TRBV14|TRBJ1-2
CASSRDRDYGYTF
>NA|TRBV10-2|TRBJ2-5
CASSAGTGDETQYF
>NA|TRBV28|TRBJ1-2
CASSWTGAGYGYTF
>once|TRBV9|TRBJ2-2
CASSVALDRRNTGELFF
>NA|TRBV27|TRBJ2-7
CASSFPGQLNEQYF
>NA|TRBV19|TRBJ1-1
CASTADAYMNTEAFF
>NA|TRBV7-3|TRBJ2-7
CASSLTPSAEQYF
>NA|TRBV5-5|TRBJ1-1
CASSLNGVPEAFF
>NA|TRBV7-6|TRBJ2-3
CASSPTYTSGSSGSTDTQYF
>few|TRBV6-1|TRBJ2-1
CASRLLAGGGDEQFF
>NA|TRBV28|TRBJ2-7
CASSFDGKGLAGLEQYF
>NA|TRBV27|TRBJ2-1
CASRAGVRDEQFF
>NA|TRBV5-1|TRBJ2-7
CASSLERQGFEQYF
>NA|TRBV11-2|TRBJ2-6
CASSLRGGTSGANVLTF
>NA|TRBV7-2|TRBJ2-1
CASSLDGGASYNEQFF
>once|TRBV10-1|TRBJ2-2
CASSESTGELFF
>NA|TRBV30|TRBJ2-4
CAWSGGSRENIQYF
>NA|TRBV5-1|TRBJ2-7
CASSFGSSSPIQEQYF